One TCR beta chain is described in this entry. This sample stems from a study of blood T cell repertoires in COVID-19. Looking at the study overall: Material from acute and convalescent COVID-19 was sourced from the United States, Italy and Spain. PBMCs, B-cell-depleted T cells, or T cells provided the cDNA or gDNA that made up the material.

Participants spanned ages about 18 to 90 years and resided in roughly 22 US areas. Two negative PCRs, clearance, or symptom resolution were required of recovered Cohort 3 donors. Sequencing used immunoSEQ multiplex PCR; TCRdb keeps in-frame clones, though not all of them. The profile shows around 250,000 clones, around 88% of them singletons. V lost 3 bases and J 7 bases, leaving 12 bases between the germline ends. Looked up from germline, CDR1 is DFQATT and CDR2 is SNEGSKA (reference sequence). This CDR3 contains 12 residues. The TCR comes from a woman aged 45-60 years who had recovered from COVID-19. The specimen was PBMCs or T cells enriched from blood (not recorded which). The V and J genes are TRBV20-1 and TRBJ1-1; D is possibly TRBD1 (5 bases). The CDR3 region is CSASGGVIEAFF. Written as DNA, the CDR3 is TGCAGTGCTAGTGGGGGGGTAATTGAAGCTTTCTTT.